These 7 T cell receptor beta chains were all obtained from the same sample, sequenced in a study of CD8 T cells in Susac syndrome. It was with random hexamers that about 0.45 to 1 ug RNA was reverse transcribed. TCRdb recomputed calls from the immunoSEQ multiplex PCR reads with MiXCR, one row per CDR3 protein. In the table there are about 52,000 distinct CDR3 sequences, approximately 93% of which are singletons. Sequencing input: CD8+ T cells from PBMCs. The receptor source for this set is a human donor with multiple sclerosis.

The CDR3 loop is CASSPGHEQYF. CDR3 nucleotide sequence: TGTGCCAGCAGCCCGGGACACGAGCAGTACTTC. V is TRBV12-3 or TRBV12-4 and J is TRBJ2-7; the D call may be TRBD1 or TRBD2 (5 bases each). V lost 6 bases and J lost 5, with 8 bases in between. The CDR3 covers 11 residues.

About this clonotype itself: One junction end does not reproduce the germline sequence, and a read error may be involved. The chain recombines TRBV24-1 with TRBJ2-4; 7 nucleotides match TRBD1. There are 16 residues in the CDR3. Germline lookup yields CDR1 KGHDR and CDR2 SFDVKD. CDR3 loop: CATTLGQLRAKNIQYF. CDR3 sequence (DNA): TGTGCGACCACGTTGGGACAGCTTAGGGCCAAAAACATTCAGTACTTC.

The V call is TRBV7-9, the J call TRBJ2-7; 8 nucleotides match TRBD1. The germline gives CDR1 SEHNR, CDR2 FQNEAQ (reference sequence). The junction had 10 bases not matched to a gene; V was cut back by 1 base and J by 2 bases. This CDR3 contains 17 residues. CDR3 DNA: TGTGCCAGCAGCTTAGGGGGGGTGGGGGACAGGACCTACGAGCAGTACTTC. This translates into CASSLGGVGDRTYEQYF.

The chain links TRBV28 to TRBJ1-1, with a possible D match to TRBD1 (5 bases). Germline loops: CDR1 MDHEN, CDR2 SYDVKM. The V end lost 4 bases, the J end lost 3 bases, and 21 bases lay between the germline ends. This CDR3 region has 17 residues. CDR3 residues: CASSSPRGPTPDTEAFF. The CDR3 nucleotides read TGTGCCAGCAGTTCCCCCCGGGGACCTACGCCGGACACTGAAGCTTTCTTT.

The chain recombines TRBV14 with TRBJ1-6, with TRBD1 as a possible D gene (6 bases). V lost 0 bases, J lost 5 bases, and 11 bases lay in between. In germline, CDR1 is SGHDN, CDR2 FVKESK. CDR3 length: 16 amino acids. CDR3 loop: CASSQDAGGHNSPLHF. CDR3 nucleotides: TGTGCCAGCAGCCAAGATGCGGGGGGCCATAATTCACCCCTCCACTTT.

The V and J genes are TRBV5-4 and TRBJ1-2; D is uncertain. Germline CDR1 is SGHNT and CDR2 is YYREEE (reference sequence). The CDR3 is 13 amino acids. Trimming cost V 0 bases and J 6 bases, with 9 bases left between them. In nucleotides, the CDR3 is TGTGCCAGCAGCTTGGGAGGACGGGATGGCTACACCTTC. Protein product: CASSLGGRDGYTF.

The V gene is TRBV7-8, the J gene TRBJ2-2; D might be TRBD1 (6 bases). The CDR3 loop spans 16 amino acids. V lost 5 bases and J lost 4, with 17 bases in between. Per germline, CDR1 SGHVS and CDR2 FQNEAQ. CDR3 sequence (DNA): TGTGCCAGCAGCCCAGGGGTGGGGGCGAGCACCGGGGAGCTGTTTTTT. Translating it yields CASSPGVGASTGELFF. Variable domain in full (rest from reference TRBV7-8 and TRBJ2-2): GAGVSQSPRYKVAKRGQDVALRCDPISGHVSLFWYQQALGQGPEFLTYFQNEAQLDKSGLPSDRFFAERPEGSVSTLKIQRTQQEDSAVYLCASSPGVGASTGELFFGEGSRLTVL.